This T cell receptor (beta chain) was sequenced during a study of T cells in Graves' hyperthyroidism and ophthalmopathy. There were TCR beta CDR3 regions amplified from RNA transcripts. Using the HTBI primer set, a first-round RT-PCR was run on the TCR CDR3. TCRdb reprocessed the multiplex PCR reads via MiXCR and lists one record per CDR3 protein. The sample contains fewer than 450,000 distinct CDR3 sequences, about 14% of which appear only once. At least ten counts were recorded for this clonotype. Its target is unknown. Whole-study findings and limits: Blood shared most expanded thyroid clonotypes above 0.001.

CDR3 length: 14 amino acids. With 4 bases removed from V and 7 bases from J, the gap between germline ends came to 16 bases. CDR1 SNHLY and CDR2 FYNNEI come from the germline V gene. Enrolled ophthalmopathy patients presented with a Clinical Activity Score of at least 3, a NOSPECS grade of at least 4, and disease duration under 3 months. Exclusions: uncontrolled infection, other autoimmune disease, pregnancy, lactation. Sequencing input: blood. The TCR sequence derives from a man in his forties or fifties with Graves' ophthalmopathy. The chain joins TRBV2 to TRBJ1-1; D is unresolved. CDR3 sequence (DNA): TGTGCCAGCAGTGTTCTGCTAGGGTGGGGTGAAGCTTTCTTT. Translated: CASSVLLGWGEAFF. Filled out from reference TRBV2 and TRBJ1-1, the complete variable domain reads EPEVTQTPSHQVTQMGQEVILRCVPISNHLYFYWYRQILGQKVEFLVSFYNNEISEKSEIFDDQFSVERPDGSNFTLKIRSTKLEDSAMYFCASSVLLGWGEAFFGQGTRLTVV.